This T cell receptor beta chain was found in a study of vaccination effects on CD4 cells after COVID-19. Before sequencing, viral peptide pools were used by the ViraFEST assay to expand antigen-specific CD4+ T cells. Investigators separated out CD4+ T cells once around 9 days of culture had passed. Each vaccine recipient was nucleocapsid antibody negative and had no prior SARS-CoV-2 infection. Profiled with immunoSEQ multiplex PCR; TCRdb holds only in-frame clones, not every one. The sample has under 25,000 clones; 70% to 75% are singletons. This CDR3 is 15 amino acids long. The germline V gene encodes CDR1 LGHDT and CDR2 YNNKEL (reference sequence). Trimming left V 3 bases short and J 0 bases short, with 8 bases between. As to this clone: Its antigen is as yet unknown.

The clonotype originates from a human donor who received a COVID-19 vaccine. Here the sequenced sample was CD4+ T cells from PBMCs cultured with SARS-CoV-2 spike peptides, taken before COVID-19 vaccination. The chain recombines TRBV3-1 (or the pseudogene TRBV3-2) with TRBJ2-2, with D unresolved. In DNA, the CDR3 is TGTGCCAGCAGCCAGGTGGGCGCGAACACCGGGGAGCTGTTTTTT. This gives the protein CASSQVGANTGELFF.